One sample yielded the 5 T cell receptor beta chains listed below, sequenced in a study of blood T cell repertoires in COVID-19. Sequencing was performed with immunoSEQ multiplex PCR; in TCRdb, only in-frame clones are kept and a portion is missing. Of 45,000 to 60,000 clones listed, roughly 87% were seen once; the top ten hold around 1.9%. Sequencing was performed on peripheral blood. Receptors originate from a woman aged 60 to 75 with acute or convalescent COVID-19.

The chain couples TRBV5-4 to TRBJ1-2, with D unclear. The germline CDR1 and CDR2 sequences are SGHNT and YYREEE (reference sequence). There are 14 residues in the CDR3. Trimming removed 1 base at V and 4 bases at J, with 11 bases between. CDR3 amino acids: CASSLREQLYGYTF. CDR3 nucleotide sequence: TGTGCCAGCAGCTTGCGGGAGCAGCTCTATGGCTACACCTTC.

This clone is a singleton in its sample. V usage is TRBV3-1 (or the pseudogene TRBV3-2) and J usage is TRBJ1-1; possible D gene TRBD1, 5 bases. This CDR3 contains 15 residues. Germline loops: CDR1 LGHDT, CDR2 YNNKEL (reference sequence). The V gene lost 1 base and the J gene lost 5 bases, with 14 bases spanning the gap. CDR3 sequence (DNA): TGTGCCAGCAGCCAAGGGAGACCTAAGGGGACTGAAGCTTTCTTT. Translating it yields CASSQGRPKGTEAFF.

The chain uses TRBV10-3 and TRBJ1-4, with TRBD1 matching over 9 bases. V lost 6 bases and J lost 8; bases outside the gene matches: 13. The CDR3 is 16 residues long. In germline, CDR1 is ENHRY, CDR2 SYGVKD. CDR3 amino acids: CAISEVGGTGREKLFF. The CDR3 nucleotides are TGTGCCATCAGCGAAGTGGGAGGGACAGGGAGAGAAAAACTGTTTTTT.

Written as DNA, the CDR3 is TGTGCCAGCAACACCCTACGGAGTGAGCAGTTCTTC. Translated: CASNTLRSEQFF. The chain recombines TRBV6-5 with TRBJ2-1; the D is unclear. The CDR3 covers 12 residues. Trimming pared 7 bases from V and 9 bases from J, leaving 13 bases between. Germline CDR1 reads MNHEY; CDR2 reads SVGAGI.

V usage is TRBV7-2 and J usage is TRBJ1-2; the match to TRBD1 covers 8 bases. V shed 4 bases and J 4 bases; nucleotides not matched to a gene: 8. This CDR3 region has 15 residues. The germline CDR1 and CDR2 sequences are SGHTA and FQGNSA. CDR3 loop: CASSSLQGVGYGYTF. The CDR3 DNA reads TGTGCCAGCAGCTCGCTACAGGGGGTAGGCTATGGCTACACCTTC.